This TCR beta chain was sequenced during a study of T cell responses to AZD1222 COVID-19 vaccine. The study, taken as a whole, reports: Only 5 or 6 people who got AZD1222 tested seropositive at baseline. The peak T cell response came first, and repertoires were sampled only after it. Donor demographics were predominantly white British with a female majority; clonal diversity may be underestimated. Spike was spanned by vaccine-associated CD4 TCRs, which were dominant at 160-218 and 743-854.

The CDR3 is 11 amino acids. Trimming removed 3 bases at V and 8 bases at J, with 10 bases between. Germline CDR1 and CDR2: SQVTM and ANQGSEA. The assay was immunoSEQ multiplex PCR, and TCRdb's table has in-frame clones only and misses some. The sample carries around 100,000 clones, 90% recorded once. Regarding this clone: Its antigen is unknown.

The receptor was isolated from an adult in good health. The chain recombines TRBV29-1 with TRBJ1-2, with D maybe TRBD1 (6 bases). Sequencing was performed on peripheral blood, taken on day 0 of AZD1222 vaccination. The DNA of the CDR3 is TGCAGCGTTGAGGGGGGGCTAGGCTACACCTTC. This translates into CSVEGGLGYTF.